The source of this T cell receptor beta chain is a study of blood T cell repertoires in COVID-19. TCRdb keeps only in-frame clones here, not all; method: immunoSEQ multiplex PCR. The repertoire consists of 210,000 or so clones, with around 84% occurring once and the leading ten covering about a fifth. Germline loops: CDR1 SGHDT, CDR2 YYEEEE. The CDR3 totals 14 residues. Trimming shortened V by 2 bases and J by 0 bases, and 6 bases separated the two germline ends. This chain connects TRBV5-6 to TRBJ1-3; no reliable D call. Sequencing input: peripheral blood. The sequence was collected from a human donor in a cohort sampled during active COVID-19. CDR3: CASSLLLSGNTIYF. CDR3 sequence (DNA): TGTGCCAGCAGCTTACTTCTCTCTGGAAACACCATATATTTT.